These 19 T cell receptor beta chains originate from one sample sequenced in a study of Graves' ophthalmopathy and Graves' hyperthyroidism. Beta-chain TCR CDR3 regions were amplified from RNA transcripts. HTBI-primed RT-PCR formed the first round, and a multiplex PCR formed the second. TCRdb used MiXCR to reprocess the multiplex PCR reads, holding one entry per CDR3 protein. The sample records hundreds of thousands of distinct CDR3 sequences, roughly 20% being singletons. The sequencing sample was made of peripheral blood. These TCRs come from a young woman with stable Graves' hyperthyroidism. Some clones in this sample may be carry-over from other donors' samples.

This clonotype was recorded at least ten times. The chain joins TRBV18 to TRBJ2-7; D unresolved. Germline V gene lookup returns CDR1 KGHSH and CDR2 LQKENI. V lost 0 bases and J 4 bases, leaving 7 bases between the germline ends. This CDR3 spans 13 amino acids. The CDR3 bases are TGTGCCAGCTCACCACCAAAGGGATACGAGCAGTACTTC. It specifies CASSPPKGYEQYF. The complete variable domain, with remaining parts taken from reference TRBV18 and TRBJ2-7, reads NAGVMQNPRHLVRRRGQEARLRCSPMKGHSHVYWYRQLPEEGLKFMVYLQKENIIDESGMPKERFSAEFPKEGPSILRIQQVVRGDSAAYFCASSPPKGYEQYFGPGTRLTVT.

The V gene is TRBV28, the J gene TRBJ1-2; 7 bases match TRBD1. CDR3 length: 13 amino acids. Germline V CDR1 and CDR2: MDHEN, SYDVKM. The J segment lost 2 bases and the V segment lost 7 bases, leaving 4 bases of the junction unmatched. The CDR3: CASKGAVNYGYTF. The CDR3 DNA follows: TGTGCCAGCAAGGGGGCAGTAAACTATGGCTACACCTTC.

V and J are TRBV6-1 and TRBJ1-2; TRBD1 aligns across 7 bases. Germline V lookup: CDR1 MNHNS, CDR2 SASEGT. The junction had 11 bases not matched to a gene; V was cut back by 6 bases and J by 1 base. CDR3 length equals 16 residues. The CDR3 nucleotides read TGTGCCAGCAGGCAACTATCCGGGACAGTTAACTATGGCTACACCTTC. It specifies CASRQLSGTVNYGYTF.

This clonotype was seen a few times. The chain links TRBV6-2 or TRBV6-3 to TRBJ2-1, with D unclear. Trimming removed 2 bases from V and 8 bases from J, with 7 bases in between. CDR3 size: 12 residues. CDR1 and CDR2 from the germline V gene are MNHEY and SVGEGT. The CDR3 sequence: CASSYTLDEQFF. The DNA of the CDR3 is TGTGCCAGCAGTTACACCCTGGATGAGCAGTTCTTC.

This clonotype was recorded many times. CDR3 sequence: CASSSTMTATQGYTF. In DNA, the CDR3 is TGCGCCAGCAGCTCCACAATGACAGCAACACAAGGCTACACCTTC. The V call is TRBV5-1, the J call TRBJ1-2; D might be TRBD1 (5 bases). From germline, CDR1 is SGHRS and CDR2 YFSETQ. Trimming left V 3 bases short and J 8 bases short, with 20 bases between. CDR3 length: 15 residues.

This clonotype was seen a single time. The chain carries TRBV28 and TRBJ1-1; TRBD1 is a possible D gene (5 bases). The germline CDR1 and CDR2 sequences are MDHEN and SYDVKM. The V end was cut by 3 bases, the J end by 3 bases, with 14 bases between. The CDR3 is made up of 15 amino acids. CDR3 in DNA: TGTGCCAGCAGTTTCAGTACAGGCCGTGACACTGAAGCTTTCTTT. As protein: CASSFSTGRDTEAFF.

This clonotype came up many times. This chain links TRBV6-5 with TRBJ1-2; D unclear. The CDR3 totals 13 residues. The V end was cut by 2 bases, the J end by 3 bases, with 7 bases between. CDR1 is MNHEY and CDR2 is SVGAGI in the germline V gene. DNA for the CDR3: TGTGCCAGCAGTTACATCGGAGACTATGGCTACACCTTC. Encoded protein: CASSYIGDYGYTF.

This clonotype was counted ten times or more. This chain joins TRBV7-9 and TRBJ2-5; D is unresolved. The length of the CDR3 is 16 residues. The germline V and J ends were trimmed by 3 bases and 5 bases, with 19 bases remaining between them. Germline loops: CDR1 SEHNR, CDR2 FQNEAQ (reference sequence). The chain's CDR3 is CASSLGPRTVGETQYF. In DNA, the CDR3 is TGTGCCAGCAGCTTGGGCCCCAGGACGGTGGGGGAGACCCAGTACTTC. Drawing the rest from reference TRBV7-9 and TRBJ2-5, the complete variable domain is DTGVSQNPRHKITKRGQNVTFRCDPISEHNRLYWYRQTLGQGPEFLTYFQNEAQLEKSRLLSDRFSAERPKGSFSTLEIQRTEQGDSAMYLCASSLGPRTVGETQYFGPGTRLLVL.

This clonotype was recorded at least ten times. CDR3 DNA: TGCAGTGCTAGAGGTCGAGGACACTCTGGAAACACCATATATTTT. It codes for CSARGRGHSGNTIYF. J is TRBJ1-3 and V is TRBV20-1, with a tentative D call TRBD1 (5 bases). V gave up 1 base and J gave up 0 bases, with 10 bases separating them. Germline V lookup: CDR1 DFQATT, CDR2 SNEGSKA (reference sequence). The CDR3 sequence is 15 residues long.

This clonotype was observed many times. This chain connects TRBV28 to TRBJ1-5, with TRBD1 matching over 8 bases. The CDR3 spans 16 residues. Germline loops: CDR1 MDHEN, CDR2 SYDVKM. V was clipped by 5 bases and J by 4 bases; unmatched bases: 10. CDR3 protein: CASSPTRGQWNQPQHF. The CDR3 region has the DNA TGTGCCAGCAGTCCCACCAGGGGGCAGTGGAATCAGCCCCAGCATTTT.

This clonotype was detected once. The chain is built from TRBV29-1 and TRBJ1-2, with 7 positions matching TRBD1. CDR1 and CDR2 from the germline V gene are SQVTM and ANQGSEA. Losses at the gene ends were 4 bases for V and 8 bases for J; bases not matched to a gene: 7. This CDR3 region has 12 residues. In DNA form, the CDR3 reads TGCAGCGTTGGCACAGGGGAAGGGGGCTACACCTTC. Protein sequence: CSVGTGEGGYTF.

This chain uses TRBV19 with TRBJ2-2, with D unclear. Germline CDR1 reads LNHDA; CDR2 reads SQIVND (reference sequence). This CDR3 region has 14 residues. V was shortened by 8 bases and J by 6 bases, with 16 bases between the two germline ends. CDR3 in amino acids: CASLGSNFAGELFF. Here the CDR3 DNA reads TGTGCCAGTCTCGGCTCGAATTTCGCCGGGGAGCTGTTTTTT.

V is TRBV2 and J is TRBJ1-5; D is uncertain. The V gene lost 6 bases and the J gene lost 6 bases, with 15 bases spanning the gap. This CDR3 is 14 amino acids long. Germline CDR1 SNHLY, CDR2 FYNNEI. CDR3 region: CASRFSPVAQPQHF. As DNA, the CDR3 is TGTGCCAGCAGATTTTCTCCGGTGGCTCAGCCCCAGCATTTT.

CDR3 coding DNA: TGTGCCAGCGTGGGGATCCGGGACAGGGCCAAAAACGAGCAGTACTTC. Amino acids: CASVGIRDRAKNEQYF. The chain uses TRBV28 and TRBJ2-7, with 9 positions matching TRBD1. This CDR3 spans 16 amino acids. Germline CDR1 reads MDHEN; CDR2 reads SYDVKM. V was pared by 8 bases and J by 5 bases, with 16 bases of the junction left unmatched.

The chain uses TRBV5-4 and TRBJ1-1, with D possibly matching TRBD1 (5 bases). The V end was cut by 4 bases, the J end by 6 bases, with 10 bases between. CDR3 length equals 12 residues. The germline V gene encodes CDR1 SGHNT and CDR2 YYREEE (reference sequence). CDR3: CASSLDSSEAFF. Written as DNA, the CDR3 is TGTGCCAGCAGCCTCGACAGTTCTGAAGCTTTCTTT.

This clonotype was recorded many times. The chain couples TRBV15 to TRBJ1-2, with 9 bases that match TRBD1. The length of the CDR3 is 18 residues. Germline-derived CDR1 and CDR2 are LNHNV and YYDKDF (reference sequence). The J segment lost 1 base and the V segment lost 5 bases, leaving 14 bases of the junction unmatched. The CDR3 protein is CATSRRGQGAISNYGYTF. The CDR3 DNA sequence: TGTGCCACCAGCCGGCGGGGACAGGGTGCTATAAGTAACTATGGCTACACCTTC. Filled out from reference TRBV15 and TRBJ1-2, the complete variable domain reads DAMVIQNPRYQVTQFGKPVTLSCSQTLNHNVMYWYQQKSSQAPKLLFHYYDKDFNNEADTPDNFQSRRPNTSFCFLDIRSPGLGDTAMYLCATSRRGQGAISNYGYTFGSGTRLTVV.

Worth noting for this clonotype: Without the conserved terminal phenylalanine or tryptophan, this CDR3 likely stems from a read error. The chain links TRBV24-1 to TRBJ2-2; 10 nucleotides line up with TRBD1. Germline values: CDR1 KGHDR, CDR2 SFDVKD. V shed 4 bases and J 5 bases; nucleotides not matched to a gene: 6. This CDR3 is built from 16 residues. The CDR3 nucleotides read TGTGCCACCAGTGACCCGGGACAGGGGTGGACCGGGGAGCTGTTTTAT. It codes for CATSDPGQGWTGELFY.

A remark on this clonotype: Being one base from a much bigger clone, this may be a read error. Because it lacks the conserved phenylalanine or tryptophan at the end, this CDR3 is likely a read error. The rearrangement links TRBV19 to TRBJ1-3; tentative D call: TRBD1 (6 bases). Germline V gene sequence: CDR1 LNHDA, CDR2 SQIVND (reference sequence). Trimming left V 3 bases short and J 4 bases short, with 10 bases between. The CDR3 spans 14 residues. The CDR3 reads CASSMRDIGNTIYV. Here the CDR3 DNA reads TGTGCCAGTAGTATGAGGGACATCGGAAACACCATATATGTT.

The chain carries TRBV10-3 and TRBJ2-5; TRBD2 matches 13 bases. The CDR3 covers 19 residues. Germline CDR1 and CDR2: ENHRY and SYGVKD. Trimming cost V 4 bases and J 5 bases; bases outside gene matches: 16. Here the CDR3 reads CAISVRPFTSGRAYETQYF. Written as DNA, the CDR3 is TGTGCCATCAGTGTTAGACCGTTTACTAGCGGGAGGGCCTATGAGACCCAGTACTTC.